This T cell receptor (beta chain) was sequenced in a study of beta chain features in type 1 diabetes. Note on this clone: Antigen specificity is unknown.

Sequencing targeted expressed TCRB transcripts, as all isolated RNA had been reverse transcribed. TCRdb's copy holds only in-frame clones and misses some; the assay was immunoSEQ multiplex PCR. This table has approximately 280,000 clones, 15% appearing once. Study-wide points: Moderately but significantly shorter TCRB CDR3s were found in Type 1 diabetes patients in all four CD4+ subsets.

The sequence was collected from a man aged 18 to 35 with type 1 diabetes. The material sequenced was naive CD4+ T cells from blood.

This chain's CDR3 is CASSLRDRGLYNEQFF. The CDR3 DNA follows: TGTGCCAGCAGCTTGCGTGACAGGGGGCTGTACAATGAGCAGTTCTTC. The chain recombines TRBV5-6 with TRBJ2-1; 10 nucleotides match TRBD1. The germline gives CDR1 SGHDT, CDR2 YYEEEE. J lost 4 bases, V lost 1 base, and 5 bases had no gene match. The CDR3 spans 16 residues.